Following are 5 T cell receptor beta chains from one sample sequenced in a study of T cell responses to AZD1222 COVID-19 vaccine. The repertoire was sequenced with immunoSEQ multiplex PCR; TCRdb's copy has only in-frame clones and lacks some. The sample lists about 190,000 clones; roughly 93% were seen once. Sequenced material: peripheral blood, taken on day 0 of AZD1222 vaccination. The source is an adult in good health.

The J gene is TRBJ2-1, the V gene TRBV9, with no clear D. The V end was cut by 3 bases, the J end by 7 bases, with 11 bases between. CDR1 is SGDLS, CDR2 YYNGEE, per germline. The CDR3 spans 13 residues. In DNA form, the CDR3 reads TGTGCCAGCAGCGGATTCCAAGCGAATGAGCAGTTCTTC. It yields the protein CASSGFQANEQFF.

CDR3 sequence: CATNPFNPTWTPQHGYTF. As DNA, the CDR3 is TGTGCCACCAATCCCTTTAACCCTACCTGGACACCCCAACATGGCTACACCTTC. The chain carries TRBV24-1 and TRBJ1-2; tentative D call: TRBD1 (5 bases). The V gene lost 8 bases and the J gene lost 6 bases, with 30 bases spanning the gap. This CDR3 is built from 18 residues. Germline V gives CDR1 KGHDR, CDR2 SFDVKD.

The chain links TRBV6-5 to TRBJ2-7, with D perhaps matching TRBD1 (5 bases). With 6 bases removed from V and 0 bases from J, the gap between germline ends came to 12 bases. CDR3 length: 14 residues. Per germline, CDR1 MNHEY and CDR2 SVGAGI. CDR3 DNA sequence: TGTGCCAGCAGACCATTGGACATCTCCTACGAGCAGTACTTC. Protein product: CASRPLDISYEQYF.

The chain couples TRBV18 to TRBJ2-1; D gene unclear. The ends were cut back, 1 base at V and 6 bases at J, with 1 base in the middle. CDR3 length: 11 residues. Germline values: CDR1 KGHSH, CDR2 LQKENI. CDR3 sequence (DNA): TGTGCCAGCTCACCACTCAATGAGCAGTTCTTC. Residues: CASSPLNEQFF.

This clone has only one observation. This chain connects TRBV7-8 to TRBJ2-1; 12 nucleotides line up with TRBD2. Germline V gene lookup returns CDR1 SGHVS and CDR2 FQNEAQ. This CDR3 spans 15 amino acids. V was clipped by 2 bases and J by 5 bases; unmatched bases: 1. For the CDR3, the DNA is TGTGCCAGCAGCTTAACTAGCGGGAGGAACAATGAGCAGTTCTTC. Translating it yields CASSLTSGRNNEQFF.